This T cell receptor beta chain was recorded in a study of monozygotic twins with inflammatory bowel disease. The UMIs carried a 6-nucleotide sample barcode, and they were added by template switching. TCRdb re-analyzed the 5' RACE reads; it lists each CDR3 protein once, without DNA. Its table records just over 300,000 distinct CDR3 sequences. In regard to this clonotype: Its antigen is still unknown.

Germline-derived CDR1 and CDR2 are SGHAT and FQNNGV. This CDR3 spans 16 amino acids. Overall study results and limits: Healthy co-twins, by inverse Simpson, had higher TCRbeta diversity than their siblings with IBD. Some repertoire variability may stem from patients' differing immunosuppressive treatments.

The clonotype comes from a human donor with ulcerative colitis or Crohn's disease, or a healthy co-twin of an affected twin (not recorded which). Sequencing was performed on blood. The gene calls are TRBV11-2 and TRBJ2-1; TCRdb picks TRBD2, but there is no DNA to check that call. The CDR3 sequence: CASSLGAGNSYNEQFF.